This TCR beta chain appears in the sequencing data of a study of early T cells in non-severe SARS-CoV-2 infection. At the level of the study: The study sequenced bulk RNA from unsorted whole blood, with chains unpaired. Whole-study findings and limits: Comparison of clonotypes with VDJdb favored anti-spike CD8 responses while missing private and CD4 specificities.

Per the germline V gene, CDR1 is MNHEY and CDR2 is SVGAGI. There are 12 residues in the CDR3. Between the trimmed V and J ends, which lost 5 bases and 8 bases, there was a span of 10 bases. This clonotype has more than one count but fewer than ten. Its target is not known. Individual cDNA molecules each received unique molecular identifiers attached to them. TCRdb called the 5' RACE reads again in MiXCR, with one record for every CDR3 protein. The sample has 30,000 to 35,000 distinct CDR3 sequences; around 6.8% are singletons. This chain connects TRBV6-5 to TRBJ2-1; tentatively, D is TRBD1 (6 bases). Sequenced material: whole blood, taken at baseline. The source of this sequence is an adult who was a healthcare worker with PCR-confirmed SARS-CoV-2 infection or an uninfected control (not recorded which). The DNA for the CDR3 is TGTGCCAGCAGTCCCACAGGGTATGAGCAGTTCTTC. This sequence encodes CASSPTGYEQFF.